The text below deals with one T cell receptor beta chain. In this sample, this clone turned up a few times. The clone's antigen remains unknown. Throughout, gene names and germline sequences are given for the mouse. The observed sequence ends 4 residues before the CDR3 terminus, with the missing tail filled in from the germline J gene. Libraries were constructed by the immunoSEQ multiplex PCR assay. To provide template for TCR sequencing, every sample had RNA extracted and reverse transcribed into cDNA. SuperScript III was used to make first-strand cDNA, primed with a 2:1 mix of oligo-dT and random hexamers. A synthetic immune receptor repertoire was used to gauge amplification bias, and whatever bias remained was removed computationally. Sequencing of the libraries was done on Illumina HiSeq using 60 bp reads that spanned the CDR3 and were read from J toward V. Under the source paper's analysis protocol: After raw reads were preprocessed to remove errors, the CDR3 was defined following IMGT conventions as running from the conserved cysteine to phenylalanine. Clonality was computed by normalizing Shannon entropy by log2 of the number of productive unique TCRs and subtracting the result from 1. Whether scalp clones were CD4 or CD8 was inferred by matching scalp TCRbeta sequences against CD4 and CD8 repertoires sorted from blood. TCRdb took this table from immuneACCESS and kept in-frame rearrangements with V and J called. Such tables lack part of the clones; where checked against another copy, unresolved V genes explain under half of the gap, and the rest is unexplained. Clone size and the V and J calls come from that table; the DNA yielded D and trimming. This sample contains 250,000 or so clones, none of which is a singleton. The leading ten clones occupy about 1.2% of the sample.

Pooled mouse cutaneous lymph node cells were stained for CD4, CD8alpha, NKG2D, NKG2ACE and other markers and were then sorted on a BD Influx. This sample stems from a study of CD8+ T cells in alopecia areata listed by TCRdb under 2018. About the full investigation: Skin from C3H/HeJ donors aged about 6-12 months with spontaneous alopecia was grafted onto female C3H/HeJ recipients aged roughly 6-11 weeks. High-throughput TCRbeta sequencing was used to examine T cell clonal expansion in alopecia areata in both the C3H/HeJ mouse model and human patients. On the human side, TCRbeta sequencing was run on scalp tissue and on sorted CD4+ and CD8+ peripheral blood T cells from healthy controls and from alopecia areata patients with either patchy or totalis/universalis disease. Scalp clonality was compared among normal scalp (n=4), patchy alopecia areata scalp (n=8), and alopecia totalis/universalis scalp (n=8). The RNA source kit depended on sample type: the PAXgene miRNA kit for fixed scalp, the miRNeasy kit for PBMCs, and the RNeasy kit for mouse skin. TCRbeta CDR3 regions were amplified by immunoSEQ multiplex PCR with 35 Vbeta forward and 13 Jbeta reverse primers. The paper as a whole reports these results and caveats: Unlike mouse skin, where gammadelta T cells dominate, normal human skin contains resident alphabeta T cells that get sequenced too, which complicates analysis of the scalp TCR repertoire. Higher clonality and more expanded CD8+ clones were observed in lesional scalp than in normal scalp, particularly in alopecia totalis/universalis, a finding suggestive of antigenic drive. TCR sequences shared between patients were less clear than in mice, possibly partly because of HLA diversity in the patient population.

CDR1 NSHNY and CDR2 SYGAGN were looked up in the germline V gene. Including cysteine and phenylalanine, the CDR3 has 15 amino acids. Only the CDR3 bases that were read are kept: 33 of them, in frame from base 1. Trimmed from V: 4 bases; trimmed from J: 2 bases; junction bases lacking a gene match: 6. The chain is assembled from TRBV13-1 and TRBJ2-1; 7 central nucleotides agree with TRBD1. Sequenced sample: CD4+ T cells sorted from a lymph node. The TCR sequence derives from a C3H/HeJ mouse with alopecia areata. Mice of this line possess the MHC haplotype H2-k. CDR3 bases read: TGTGCCAGCAGTCTTCGACAGGGACACTATGCT. Its translation reads: CASSLRQGHYA. The entire CDR3 protein reads CASSLRQGHYAEQFF.